This T cell receptor (beta chain) was recorded in a study of response to subunit inactivated influenza vaccine. Study observations and caveats: It was the authors' suggestion that each seasonal influenza vaccination recruits few new T cells.

MiXCR, run by TCRdb on the RT-PCR reads, gives a single entry per CDR3 protein. The sample has hundreds of thousands of distinct CDR3 sequences, roughly 12% seen once. With regard to this clonotype: What it binds is unknown.

These data also featured in a second study, about T cells expressing NK-cell markers. That report notes: TCR beta cDNA was made by 5'RACE template switching with UMIs. Repertoire data for TCR beta were derived from sorted T cells (CD3+CD56+NKG2C+, CD3+CD56+NKG2C- and CD3+CD56-NKG2C+). Only alpha-beta TCR T cells were sorted in several experiments, using an anti-gamma-delta TCR antibody. Clones of NKG2C+ T cells that had expanded were of unclear HCMV specificity.

The sequence was collected from a man aged 50 to 60 who received an inactivated influenza vaccine. Here the sequenced sample was PBMCs from blood, taken on the day of vaccination.

This CDR3 reads CSALLAGGPPDTQYF. The CDR3 nucleotides read TGCAGTGCTCTCCTAGCGGGAGGGCCGCCAGATACGCAGTATTTT. The genes are TRBV20-1 and TRBJ2-3, with 12 nucleotides matching TRBD2. Losses at the gene ends were 5 bases for V and 4 bases for J; bases not matched to a gene: 7. Germline V gene lookup returns CDR1 DFQATT and CDR2 SNEGSKA (reference sequence). This CDR3 is built from 15 residues.